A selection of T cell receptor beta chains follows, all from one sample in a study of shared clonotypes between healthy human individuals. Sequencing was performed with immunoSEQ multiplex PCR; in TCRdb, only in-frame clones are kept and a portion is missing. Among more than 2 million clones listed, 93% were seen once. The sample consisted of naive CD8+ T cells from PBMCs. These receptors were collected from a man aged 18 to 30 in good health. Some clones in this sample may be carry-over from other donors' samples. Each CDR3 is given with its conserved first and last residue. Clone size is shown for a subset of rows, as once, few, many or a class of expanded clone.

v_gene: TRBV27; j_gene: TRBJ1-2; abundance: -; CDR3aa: CASSSNWGYGYTF
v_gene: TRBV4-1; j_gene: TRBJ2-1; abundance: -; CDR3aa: CASSQDEGLAGDEQFF
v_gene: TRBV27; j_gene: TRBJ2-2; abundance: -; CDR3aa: CASSPLIAGELFF
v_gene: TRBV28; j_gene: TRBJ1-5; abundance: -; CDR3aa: CASSLQAGNQPQHF
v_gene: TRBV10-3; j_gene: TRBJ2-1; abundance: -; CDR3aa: CAISESAGGSSYNEQFF
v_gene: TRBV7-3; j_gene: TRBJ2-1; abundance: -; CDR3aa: CASSLNSWGSGYNEQFF
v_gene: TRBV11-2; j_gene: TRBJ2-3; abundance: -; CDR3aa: CASSQGIVSTDTQYF
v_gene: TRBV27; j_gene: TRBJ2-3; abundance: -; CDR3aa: CASSLSPSVSDTQYF
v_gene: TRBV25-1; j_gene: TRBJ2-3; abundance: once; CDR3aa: CASRLGGFDTDTQYF
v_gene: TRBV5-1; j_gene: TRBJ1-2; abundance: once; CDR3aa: CASSTDQGPRGYTF
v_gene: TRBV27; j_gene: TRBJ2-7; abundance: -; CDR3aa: CASSLSGAQDYYEQYF
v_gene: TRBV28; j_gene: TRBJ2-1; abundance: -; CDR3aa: CASSLFSDEQFF
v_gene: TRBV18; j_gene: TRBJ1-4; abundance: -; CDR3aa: CASSPGPNEKLFF
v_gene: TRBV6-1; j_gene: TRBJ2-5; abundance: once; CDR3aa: CASSDATADFQETQYF
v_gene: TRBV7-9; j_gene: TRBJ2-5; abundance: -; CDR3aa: CASSLGPGGQYF
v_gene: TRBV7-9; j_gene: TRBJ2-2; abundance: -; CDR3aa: CASSPRRDRLPGELFF
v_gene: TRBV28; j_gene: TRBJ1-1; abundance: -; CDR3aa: CASSLRIGGSEAFF
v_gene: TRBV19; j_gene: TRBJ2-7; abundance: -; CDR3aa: CASSMFNGPSYEQYF
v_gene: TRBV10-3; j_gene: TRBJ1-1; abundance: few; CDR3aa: CAIREDRDTEAFF
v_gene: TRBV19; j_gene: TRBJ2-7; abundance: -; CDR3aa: CASSGSGRWDEQYF
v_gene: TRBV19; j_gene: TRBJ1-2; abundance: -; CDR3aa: CASSIGGDYGYTF
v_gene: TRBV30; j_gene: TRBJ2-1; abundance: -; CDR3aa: CAWSVTGADEQFF
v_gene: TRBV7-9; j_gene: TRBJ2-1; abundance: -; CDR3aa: CASTSAGTPHEQFF
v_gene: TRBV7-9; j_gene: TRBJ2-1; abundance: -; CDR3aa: CASSFQGRGSFHNEQFF
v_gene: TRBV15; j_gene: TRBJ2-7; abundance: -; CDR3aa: CATSEEGTGAYEQYF
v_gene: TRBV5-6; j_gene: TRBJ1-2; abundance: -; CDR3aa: CASSSFDYGYTF
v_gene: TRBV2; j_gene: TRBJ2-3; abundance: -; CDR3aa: CASSVWGGGTDTQYF
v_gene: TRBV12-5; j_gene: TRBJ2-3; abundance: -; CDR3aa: CASGLGDGIGDTQYF
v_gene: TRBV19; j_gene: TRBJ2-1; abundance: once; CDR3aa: CASSIKLAGRYNEQFF
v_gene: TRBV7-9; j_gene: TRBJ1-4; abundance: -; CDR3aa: CASSLAPWGGDEKLFF
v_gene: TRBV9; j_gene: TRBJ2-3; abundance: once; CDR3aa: CASSVDGRSPTDTQYF
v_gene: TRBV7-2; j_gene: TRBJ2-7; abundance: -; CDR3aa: CASLLPRAINEQYF
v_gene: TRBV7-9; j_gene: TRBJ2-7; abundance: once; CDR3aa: CASSWAVAYEQYF
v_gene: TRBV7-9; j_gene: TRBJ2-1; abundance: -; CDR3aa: CASIPPYGTSGTYNEQFF
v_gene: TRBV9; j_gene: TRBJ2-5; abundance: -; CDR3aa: CASSVASRVEAQYF
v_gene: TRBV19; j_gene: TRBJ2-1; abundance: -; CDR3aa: CASSIGDEQFF
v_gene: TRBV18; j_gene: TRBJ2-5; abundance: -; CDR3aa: CASSPPAGASGLKTQYF
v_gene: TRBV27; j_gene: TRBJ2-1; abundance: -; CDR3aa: CASSLSPTGPLNEQFF
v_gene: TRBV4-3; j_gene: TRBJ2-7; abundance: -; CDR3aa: CASSQDDTGTYEQYF
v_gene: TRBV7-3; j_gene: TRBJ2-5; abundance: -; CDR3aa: CASSLGLAGEGPQYF
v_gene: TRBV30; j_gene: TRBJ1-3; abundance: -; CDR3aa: CAWSGRGAGNTIYF
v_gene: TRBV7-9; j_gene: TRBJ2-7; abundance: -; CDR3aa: CASSLGLERYEQYF
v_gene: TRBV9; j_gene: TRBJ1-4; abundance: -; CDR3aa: CASNLGEINEKLFF
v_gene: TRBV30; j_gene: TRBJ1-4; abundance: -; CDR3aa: CAWNDRVYEKLFF
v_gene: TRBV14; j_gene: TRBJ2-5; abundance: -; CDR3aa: CASSQSGRFGETQYF
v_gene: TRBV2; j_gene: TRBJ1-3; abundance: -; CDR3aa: CASIQRGSGNTIYF
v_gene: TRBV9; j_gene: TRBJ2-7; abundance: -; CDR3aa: CASSPSRLAGTYEQYF
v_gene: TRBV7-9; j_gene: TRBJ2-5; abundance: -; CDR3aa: CASSLSRGGPETQYF
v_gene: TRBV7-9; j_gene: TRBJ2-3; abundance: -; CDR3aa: CASSLVRPSGRADTQYF
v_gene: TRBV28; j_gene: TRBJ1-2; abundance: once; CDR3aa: CASSLRGLRYGYTF
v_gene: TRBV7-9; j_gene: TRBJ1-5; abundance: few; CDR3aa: CASSLDRGQPQHF
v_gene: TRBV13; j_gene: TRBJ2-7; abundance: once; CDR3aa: CASSLRTDYEQYF
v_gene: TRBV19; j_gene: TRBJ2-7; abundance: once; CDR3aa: CASRDRARTYEQYF
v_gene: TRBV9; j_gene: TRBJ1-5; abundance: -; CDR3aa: CASSQGYSNQPQHF
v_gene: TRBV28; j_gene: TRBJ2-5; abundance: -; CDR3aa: CASSRLVTQETQYF
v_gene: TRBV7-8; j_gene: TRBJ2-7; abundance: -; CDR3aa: CASSLGSGSNYEQYF
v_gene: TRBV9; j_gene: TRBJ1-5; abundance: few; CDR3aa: CASSEGTVGQPQHF